The clone carrying this T cell receptor beta chain was seen only once. The antigen is not known. Germline CDR1 GTSNPN, CDR2 SVGIG (reference sequence). V lost 1 base to trimming and J lost 1 base; unmatched junction nucleotides: 4. The CDR3 sequence is 15 residues long. This sample stems from a study of shared clonotypes between healthy human individuals. Study-level findings and limits: Among donors, sharing of clonotypes was expected to be affected by sequencing depth.

It was roughly 330 ng DNA, roughly 30,000 T cell genomes, that went into each replicate PCR of unsorted PBMC. Assay: immunoSEQ multiplex PCR; the TCRdb copy retains only in-frame clones and omits some. Of 450,000 or so clones in the sample, 70% to 80% were seen once. The chain is built from TRBV30 and TRBJ1-3; the match to TRBD1 covers 7 bases. This sequence originates from a woman between 40 and 55 years old in good health. Some clones in this sample may be carry-over from other donors' samples. The specimen sequenced was PBMCs. In DNA form, the CDR3 reads TGTGCCTGGAGTGCGGGACAGCAATCTGGAAACACCATATATTTT. It encodes CAWSAGQQSGNTIYF.